The rows below give T cell receptor beta chains drawn from one sample of a study of T cells in Graves' hyperthyroidism and ophthalmopathy. TCRdb independently ran MiXCR on the multiplex PCR reads; one entry per CDR3 protein. The sample has about 520,000 distinct CDR3 sequences; approximately 25% are singletons. Sequenced material: blood. These receptor sequences come from a woman aged 30 to 39 with Graves' ophthalmopathy. Each CDR3 is given with its conserved first and last residue. The D gene is left open where the match is weak. Clone size appears in some rows only: once, few, many, or a class for an expanded clone.

cdr3_nt: TGCAGCGTTGAAATGAACACTGAAGCTTTCTTT
cdr3_aa: CSVEMNTEAFF
v_call: TRBV29-1
clone_size: many
d_call: NA
j_call: TRBJ1-1

cdr3_nt: TGTGCCAGCAGTGAAGGGCCAGACGAAGAGACCCAGTACTTC
cdr3_aa: CASSEGPDEETQYF
v_call: TRBV2
clone_size: many
d_call: NA
j_call: TRBJ2-5

cdr3_nt: TGTGCCATCAAGGATGGGGAGACCCAGTACTTC
cdr3_aa: CAIKDGETQYF
v_call: TRBV12-3/TRBV12-4
clone_size: NA
d_call: NA
j_call: TRBJ2-5

cdr3_nt: TGTGCCAGCAGCCACGTGGGAGCTGAAGCTTTCTTT
cdr3_aa: CASSHVGAEAFF
v_call: TRBV11-1
clone_size: many
d_call: NA
j_call: TRBJ1-1

cdr3_nt: TGTGCCAGCAGTTTCCAGGGGCCCCAAGAGACCCAGTACTTC
cdr3_aa: CASSFQGPQETQYF
v_call: TRBV27
clone_size: NA
d_call: NA
j_call: TRBJ2-5

cdr3_nt: TGTGCCAGCAGCCCATCGGTCGGCGAGCAGTACTTC
cdr3_aa: CASSPSVGEQYF
v_call: TRBV7-2
clone_size: NA
d_call: NA
j_call: TRBJ2-7

cdr3_nt: TGTGCCAGTAGTAGGCCGGGACAGGGCCAGACCCAGTACTTC
cdr3_aa: CASSRPGQGQTQYF
v_call: TRBV19
clone_size: many
d_call: TRBD1
j_call: TRBJ2-5

cdr3_nt: TGTGCTAGTGGTTCCCGGGACTACGAGCAGTACTTC
cdr3_aa: CASGSRDYEQYF
v_call: TRBV12-5
clone_size: NA
d_call: NA
j_call: TRBJ2-7

cdr3_nt: TGTGCCATCAGATTGACAGGGGGCTATGGCTACACCTTC
cdr3_aa: CAIRLTGGYGYTF
v_call: TRBV10-3
clone_size: many
d_call: TRBD1
j_call: TRBJ1-2

cdr3_nt: TGTGCCAGTACCTCGGACAGGGGGCGTAATTCACCCCTCCACTTT
cdr3_aa: CASTSDRGRNSPLHF
v_call: TRBV19
clone_size: many
d_call: TRBD1
j_call: TRBJ1-6

cdr3_nt: TGTGCCAGCAGTGACGGGGGGCATCAGCCCCAGCATTTT
cdr3_aa: CASSDGGHQPQHF
v_call: TRBV6-1
clone_size: many
d_call: NA
j_call: TRBJ1-5

cdr3_nt: TGTGCCATCAGTCTGAGGACATTCACCGGGGAGCTGTTTTTT
cdr3_aa: CAISLRTFTGELFF
v_call: TRBV10-3
clone_size: NA
d_call: NA
j_call: TRBJ2-2

cdr3_nt: TGTGCCAGCTCACACTATAATTCACCCCTCCACTTT
cdr3_aa: CASSHYNSPLHF
v_call: TRBV18
clone_size: few
d_call: NA
j_call: TRBJ1-6

cdr3_nt: TGTGCCAGCAGCCCGACAGGGATCACTGAAGCTTTCTTT
cdr3_aa: CASSPTGITEAFF
v_call: TRBV25-1
clone_size: many
d_call: TRBD1
j_call: TRBJ1-1

cdr3_nt: TGTGCCAGCAGCTTTCAACGGGATCAGCCCCAGCATTTT
cdr3_aa: CASSFQRDQPQHF
v_call: TRBV7-2
clone_size: many
d_call: NA
j_call: TRBJ1-5

cdr3_nt: TGTGCCAGCAGTCCCAGGACAGGCAGCAATCAGCCCCAGCATTTT
cdr3_aa: CASSPRTGSNQPQHF
v_call: TRBV6-1
clone_size: many
d_call: TRBD1
j_call: TRBJ1-5

cdr3_nt: TGTGCCTGGACCCCGGGGGAACCTAGGGGTCGTGGCTACACCTTC
cdr3_aa: CAWTPGEPRGRGYTF
v_call: TRBV30
clone_size: few
d_call: NA
j_call: TRBJ1-2

cdr3_nt: TGCAGCGTTGGTAACAGGGGGAAAACTGAAGCTTTCTTT
cdr3_aa: CSVGNRGKTEAFF
v_call: TRBV29-1
clone_size: many
d_call: TRBD1
j_call: TRBJ1-1

cdr3_nt: TGTGCCAGCAGCTCCACGACAATGGAGAATTCACCCCTCCACTTT
cdr3_aa: CASSSTTMENSPLHF
v_call: TRBV7-3
clone_size: many
d_call: NA
j_call: TRBJ1-6

cdr3_nt: TGTGCCAGCAGTTTACTATCAGGGGATAGCAATCAGCCCCAGCATTTT
cdr3_aa: CASSLLSGDSNQPQHF
v_call: TRBV28
clone_size: many
d_call: NA
j_call: TRBJ1-5

cdr3_nt: TGTGCCAGCAGAGTCCAGGGCCGCTACGAGCAGTACTTC
cdr3_aa: CASRVQGRYEQYF
v_call: TRBV6-5
clone_size: many
d_call: NA
j_call: TRBJ2-7

cdr3_nt: TGTGCCACCAGCAGAGTAACAGGGATAAACTCTGGAAACACCATGTATTTT
cdr3_aa: CATSRVTGINSGNTMYF
v_call: TRBV15
clone_size: NA
d_call: NA
j_call: TRBJ1-3

cdr3_nt: TGTGCCAGTACCCCATGGGGGGGACAGCTCTATGGCTACACCTTC
cdr3_aa: CASTPWGGQLYGYTF
v_call: TRBV19
clone_size: many
d_call: TRBD1
j_call: TRBJ1-2

cdr3_nt: TGTGCCAGCAGTTTGGACAGGGGGGTATCTGGCTACACCTTC
cdr3_aa: CASSLDRGVSGYTF
v_call: TRBV12-3/TRBV12-4
clone_size: many
d_call: TRBD1
j_call: TRBJ1-2

cdr3_nt: TGTGCCAGCAGTTCCGGACAGGGGCCCTACGAGCAGTACTTC
cdr3_aa: CASSSGQGPYEQYF
v_call: TRBV12-3/TRBV12-4
clone_size: many
d_call: TRBD1
j_call: TRBJ2-7

cdr3_nt: TGTGCCAGCAACCCAATACGGTACAAGATACAAGAGACGCAGTGCTTC
cdr3_aa: CASNPIRYKIQETQCF
v_call: TRBV7-2
clone_size: NA
d_call: NA
j_call: TRBJ2-5

cdr3_nt: TGCGCCAGCAGCCCCCTTGCGCGGACGGCACACGAGCAGTACTTC
cdr3_aa: CASSPLARTAHEQYF
v_call: TRBV4-3
clone_size: many
d_call: NA
j_call: TRBJ2-7

cdr3_nt: TGTGCCAGCAGCTTAGGCCTAAGTGGACAGGACCCTGAAGCTTTCTTT
cdr3_aa: CASSLGLSGQDPEAFF
v_call: TRBV13
clone_size: many
d_call: TRBD1
j_call: TRBJ1-1

cdr3_nt: TGCAGTGCTAGGGGGTCCGTTTCAGGTCAGCCCCAGCATTTT
cdr3_aa: CSARGSVSGQPQHF
v_call: TRBV20-1
clone_size: NA
d_call: NA
j_call: TRBJ1-5

cdr3_nt: TGTGCCAGCAGCCCTGAGACAGGGGTAGGCAATCAGCCCCAGCATTTT
cdr3_aa: CASSPETGVGNQPQHF
v_call: TRBV11-2
clone_size: few
d_call: TRBD1
j_call: TRBJ1-5

cdr3_nt: TGTGCCAGCAGTCCCCTTTTAAGGGGGGGAGCCAAAAACATTCAGTACTTC
cdr3_aa: CASSPLLRGGAKNIQYF
v_call: TRBV6-1
clone_size: many
d_call: NA
j_call: TRBJ2-4

cdr3_nt: TGTGCCAGCAGACGACAGGGGGAGAGGGAAGCTTTCTTT
cdr3_aa: CASRRQGEREAFF
v_call: TRBV7-9
clone_size: many
d_call: TRBD1
j_call: TRBJ1-1

cdr3_nt: TGTGCCAGCAGCTCGGACATTGGCAACACCATATATTTT
cdr3_aa: CASSSDIGNTIYF
v_call: TRBV5-8
clone_size: many
d_call: NA
j_call: TRBJ1-3

cdr3_nt: TGTGCCAGCAGCTTCGCTGGGTCAGGGAACACCGGGGAGCTGTTTTTT
cdr3_aa: CASSFAGSGNTGELFF
v_call: TRBV7-6
clone_size: many
d_call: NA
j_call: TRBJ2-2

cdr3_nt: TGTGCCAGCAGTTTAGGGAATGAAGCTTTCTTT
cdr3_aa: CASSLGNEAFF
v_call: TRBV12-3/TRBV12-4
clone_size: NA
d_call: NA
j_call: TRBJ1-1

cdr3_nt: TGTGCCAGCACTCCAGACGAAGGGGGGCAAGGGGGCTACACCTTC
cdr3_aa: CASTPDEGGQGGYTF
v_call: TRBV6-1
clone_size: NA
d_call: NA
j_call: TRBJ1-2

cdr3_nt: TGCGCCAGCAGTTTCGGGACAGGAGGGTCCGGGGAGCTGTTTTTT
cdr3_aa: CASSFGTGGSGELFF
v_call: TRBV5-1
clone_size: many
d_call: TRBD1
j_call: TRBJ2-2

cdr3_nt: TGTGCCAGCAGCTTATGGGGGAATAGCAATCAGCCCCAGCATTTT
cdr3_aa: CASSLWGNSNQPQHF
v_call: TRBV7-2
clone_size: NA
d_call: NA
j_call: TRBJ1-5

cdr3_nt: TGTGCCAGCTCGGGACACACAAACTACGAGCAGTACTTC
cdr3_aa: CASSGHTNYEQYF
v_call: TRBV27
clone_size: many
d_call: NA
j_call: TRBJ2-7

cdr3_nt: TGTGCCAGCAGTTTTAGGGAAGCCGTCCATCAGCCCCAGCATTTT
cdr3_aa: CASSFREAVHQPQHF
v_call: TRBV12-3/TRBV12-4
clone_size: few
d_call: NA
j_call: TRBJ1-5

cdr3_nt: TGTGCCATCAGTGATCCTGTGGGAACTAGCGAAACCGGGGAGCTGTTTTTT
cdr3_aa: CAISDPVGTSETGELFF
v_call: TRBV10-3
clone_size: NA
d_call: TRBD2
j_call: TRBJ2-2

cdr3_nt: TGCGCCAGCAGCCCTGACAGTTCGAACACTGAAGCTTTCTTT
cdr3_aa: CASSPDSSNTEAFF
v_call: TRBV4-3
clone_size: many
d_call: NA
j_call: TRBJ1-1

cdr3_nt: TGCAGTGCAAGGCTCGAAACAGGGGCCTACTATGGCTACACCTTC
cdr3_aa: CSARLETGAYYGYTF
v_call: TRBV20-1
clone_size: NA
d_call: TRBD1
j_call: TRBJ1-2

cdr3_nt: TGCGCCAGCAGCTCGGTAGCGGGCCCTGAAGAGACCCAGTACTTC
cdr3_aa: CASSSVAGPEETQYF
v_call: TRBV5-1
clone_size: few
d_call: TRBD2
j_call: TRBJ2-5

cdr3_nt: TGTGCCAGCAGTGACAGAACAGGGTTTGTAGACGGCGAGCAGTACTTC
cdr3_aa: CASSDRTGFVDGEQYF
v_call: TRBV6-1
clone_size: many
d_call: NA
j_call: TRBJ2-7

cdr3_nt: TGTGCCAGCAGTTACGGGGAGGGGGGCACTGAAGCTTTCTTT
cdr3_aa: CASSYGEGGTEAFF
v_call: TRBV6-2/TRBV6-3
clone_size: many
d_call: NA
j_call: TRBJ1-1

cdr3_nt: TGTGCCAGCAGTGAAAGTTCCTGGTCTAATCAGCCCCAGCATTTT
cdr3_aa: CASSESSWSNQPQHF
v_call: TRBV6-1
clone_size: NA
d_call: NA
j_call: TRBJ1-5

cdr3_nt: TGTGCCATCAGTGATGAGGACAGCTATAATTCACCCCTCCACTTT
cdr3_aa: CAISDEDSYNSPLHF
v_call: TRBV6-1
clone_size: NA
d_call: NA
j_call: TRBJ1-6